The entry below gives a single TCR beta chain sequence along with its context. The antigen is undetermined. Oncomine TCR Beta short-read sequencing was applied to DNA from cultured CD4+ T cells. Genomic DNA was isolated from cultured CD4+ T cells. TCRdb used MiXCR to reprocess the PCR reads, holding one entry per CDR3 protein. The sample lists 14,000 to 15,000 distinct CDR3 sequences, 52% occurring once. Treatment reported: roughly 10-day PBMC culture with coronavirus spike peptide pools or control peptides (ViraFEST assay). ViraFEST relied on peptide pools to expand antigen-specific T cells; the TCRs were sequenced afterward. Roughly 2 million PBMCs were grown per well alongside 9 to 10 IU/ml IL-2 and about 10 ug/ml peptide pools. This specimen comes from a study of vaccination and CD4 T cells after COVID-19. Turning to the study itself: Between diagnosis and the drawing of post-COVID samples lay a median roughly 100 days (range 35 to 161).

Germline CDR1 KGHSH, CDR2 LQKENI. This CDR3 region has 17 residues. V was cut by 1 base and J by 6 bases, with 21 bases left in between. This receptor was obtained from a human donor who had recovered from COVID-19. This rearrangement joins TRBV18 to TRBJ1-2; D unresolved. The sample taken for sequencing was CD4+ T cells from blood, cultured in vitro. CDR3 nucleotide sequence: TGTGCCAGCTCACCACGTAGCGGACCCTCCTTTCCCCATGGCTACACCTTC. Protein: CASSPRSGPSFPHGYTF.